Listed here are 2 T cell receptor beta chains from one sample, sequenced in a study of T cells in Graves' hyperthyroidism and ophthalmopathy. It was RNA transcripts that yielded the amplified TCR beta CDR3 regions. Primed by the HTBI set, a first-round RT-PCR was run on the TCR CDR3. TCRdb reanalysed the multiplex PCR reads using MiXCR and keeps one entry per CDR3 protein. The repertoire holds hundreds of thousands of distinct CDR3 sequences, roughly 20% seen once, with approximately 30% in the top ten. Material for sequencing was blood. The origin of the receptors is a man aged 25-45 years with Graves' ophthalmopathy.

There are a few counts of this clonotype. The V gene is TRBV19, the J gene TRBJ1-1; D call uncertain. V dropped 3 bases and J dropped 8 bases, with 16 bases sitting between them. This CDR3 has 14 amino acids. The germline CDR1 and CDR2 sequences are LNHDA and SQIVND (reference sequence). This chain's CDR3 is CASSIGVGGLEAFF. In nucleotides, the CDR3 is TGTGCCAGTAGTATCGGGGTCGGTGGATTAGAAGCTTTCTTT.

This chain joins TRBV24-1 and TRBJ2-3; D gene uncertain. The V and J ends lost 5 bases and 3 bases respectively, with 14 bases between them. This CDR3 region has 15 residues. Germline V gene data show CDR1 as KGHDR and CDR2 as SFDVKD. The CDR3 sequence: CATSGFWTRTDTQYF. The CDR3 DNA reads TGTGCCACCAGTGGTTTTTGGACCCGTACAGATACGCAGTATTTT.